This is a list of T cell receptor beta chains from one sample in a study of blood T cell repertoires in COVID-19. Profiled with immunoSEQ multiplex PCR; TCRdb holds only in-frame clones, not every one. The sample lists under 250,000 clones; 80% to 90% were seen once. Source material: peripheral blood. These receptors all come from a woman aged 60-70 years who had recovered from COVID-19. The CDR3 runs from the conserved cysteine through the conserved F or W. The D gene is left open where the match is weak. The size entry is marked missing in some rows and otherwise reads once, few, many or a size class.

D: -; V: TRBV5-6; size: -; J: TRBJ1-4; DNA: TGTGCCAGCAGCTTCAAACAGCCTAATGAAAAACTGTTTTTT; CDR3: CASSFKQPNEKLFF
D: TRBD1; V: TRBV5-1; size: -; J: TRBJ1-3; DNA: TGCGCCAGCAGCGGCCGGACAGGGCTCTCTGGAAACACCATATATTTT; CDR3: CASSGRTGLSGNTIYF
D: TRBD1; V: TRBV7-6; size: -; J: TRBJ1-1; DNA: TGTGCCAGCGTTAAGGGGGCGGAAGCTTTCTTT; CDR3: CASVKGAEAFF
D: TRBD1; V: TRBV10-3; size: -; J: TRBJ1-5; DNA: TGTGCCAGCGGAGGACAGGGAACCTATAGCAATCAGCCCCAGCATTTT; CDR3: CASGGQGTYSNQPQHF
D: -; V: TRBV5-1; size: -; J: TRBJ2-7; DNA: TGCGCCAGCAGCTTGGAAGCCGAGCAGTACTTC; CDR3: CASSLEAEQYF
D: TRBD1; V: TRBV6-6; size: -; J: TRBJ1-3; DNA: TGTGCCAGCAGGGGACAGAGCTCTGGAAACACCATATATTTT; CDR3: CASRGQSSGNTIYF
D: TRBD2; V: TRBV5-1; size: -; J: TRBJ2-3; DNA: TGCGCCTGCCGGAGCGGGGGGGCCCTCACAGATACGCAGTATTTT; CDR3: CACRSGGALTDTQYF
D: -; V: TRBV5-1; size: -; J: TRBJ1-1; DNA: TGCGCCAGCAGCCGCACCGGGACTTCGAACACTGAAGCTTTCTTT; CDR3: CASSRTGTSNTEAFF
D: TRBD2; V: TRBV19; size: -; J: TRBJ2-3; DNA: TGTGCCAGTAGTATAGCGGGGGGGGCAACAGATACGCAGTATTTT; CDR3: CASSIAGGATDTQYF
D: -; V: TRBV27; size: -; J: TRBJ1-1; DNA: TGTGCCAGCAGTTTTTCCCCACCGGGGACTGAAGCTTTCTTT; CDR3: CASSFSPPGTEAFF
D: TRBD1; V: TRBV7-2; size: -; J: TRBJ2-7; DNA: TGTGCCAGCAGCGGCGGACAGGACCTCGGGCAGTACTTC; CDR3: CASSGGQDLGQYF
D: TRBD2; V: TRBV5-1; size: -; J: TRBJ2-3; DNA: TGCGCCAGCAGCCCAATGACTAGCGGGGGAACGGATACGCAGTATTTT; CDR3: CASSPMTSGGTDTQYF
D: TRBD1; V: TRBV27; size: -; J: TRBJ2-3; DNA: TGTGCCAGCAGTTTATCGGGGACAGGGCCAGATACGCAGTATTTT; CDR3: CASSLSGTGPDTQYF
D: -; V: TRBV4-1; size: -; J: TRBJ1-4; DNA: TGCGCCAGCAGCCAAGAAGGAGGGGAAAAACTGTTTTTT; CDR3: CASSQEGGEKLFF
D: TRBD2; V: TRBV29-1; size: -; J: TRBJ2-2; DNA: TGCAGCGTTGGGGGACTAGTGCCCGGGGAGCTGTTTTTT; CDR3: CSVGGLVPGELFF
D: TRBD2; V: TRBV11-1; size: -; J: TRBJ2-1; DNA: TGTGCCAGCAGCCCGACTGAGCGGGGGGGATACAATGAGCAGTTCTTC; CDR3: CASSPTERGGYNEQFF
D: -; V: TRBV7-8; size: once; J: TRBJ1-1; DNA: TGTGCCAGCAGCCGCCCGGCGGGTGGCACTGAAGCTTTCTTT; CDR3: CASSRPAGGTEAFF
D: -; V: TRBV27; size: -; J: TRBJ2-7; DNA: TGTGCCAGCAGTCCTATAGGGGGAAGCGAGCAGTACTTC; CDR3: CASSPIGGSEQYF
D: TRBD1; V: TRBV2; size: few; J: TRBJ1-1; DNA: TGTGCCAGCAGGGGACAGATGAACACTGAAGCTTTCTTT; CDR3: CASRGQMNTEAFF
D: -; V: TRBV6-5; size: -; J: TRBJ1-1; DNA: TGTGCCAGCAGGGGGAGCGGACTCCCCGAAGCTTTCTTT; CDR3: CASRGSGLPEAFF
D: -; V: TRBV5-8; size: -; J: TRBJ2-4; DNA: TGTGCCAGCAGCCTAGAGACCTACTCGGCGGGGAACATTCAGTACTTC; CDR3: CASSLETYSAGNIQYF
D: TRBD2; V: TRBV9; size: once; J: TRBJ2-1; DNA: TGTGCCAGCAGCGCCTTGACTAGCGGGGACTACAATGAGCAGTTCTTC; CDR3: CASSALTSGDYNEQFF
D: -; V: TRBV12-3/TRBV12-4; size: -; J: TRBJ1-2; DNA: TGTGCCAGCAGTGCCTTGCCCCAGGGGGGCTACACCTTC; CDR3: CASSALPQGGYTF
D: -; V: TRBV5-4; size: -; J: TRBJ2-5; DNA: TGTGCCAGCAGGGCCGGGGGAGCGGAGTACCAAGAGACCCAGTACTTC; CDR3: CASRAGGAEYQETQYF
D: -; V: TRBV19; size: -; J: TRBJ2-4; DNA: TGTGCCAGTAGTATCAACGATAGGGCGGGGGCAGCCAAAAACATTCAGTACTTC; CDR3: CASSINDRAGAAKNIQYF
D: TRBD1; V: TRBV10-1; size: -; J: TRBJ2-3; DNA: TGCGCCAGCAGTGTTAACAGGGGGCAAGATACGCAGTATTTT; CDR3: CASSVNRGQDTQYF
D: TRBD1; V: TRBV2; size: many; J: TRBJ2-7; DNA: TGTGCCTCCGGGACAGGGTCTCCACCACTGTACTTC; CDR3: CASGTGSPPLYF
D: TRBD1; V: TRBV19; size: -; J: TRBJ2-5; DNA: TGTGCCAGTAGCCGGGGCAGGGGGTGGGAGACCCAGTACTTC; CDR3: CASSRGRGWETQYF
D: -; V: TRBV19; size: -; J: TRBJ2-7; DNA: TGTGCCAGCCGACAAGGGGCGTTTGCGGGGGCAGGCGAGCAGTACTTC; CDR3: CASRQGAFAGAGEQYF
D: TRBD2; V: TRBV3-1/TRBV3-2; size: -; J: TRBJ2-7; DNA: TGTGCCAGCAGCCGTGGCCGGGGGGGCGTGGAGTACTTC; CDR3: CASSRGRGGVEYF
D: TRBD2; V: TRBV5-4; size: -; J: TRBJ2-1; DNA: TGTGCCAGCAGCTTTGTTAGCGGGGCCAACGAGCAGTTCTTC; CDR3: CASSFVSGANEQFF
D: -; V: TRBV4-2; size: -; J: TRBJ2-3; DNA: TGTGCCAGCAGCCAAGAATCCCCTAGTTCAGATACGCAGTATTTT; CDR3: CASSQESPSSDTQYF
D: -; V: TRBV13; size: few; J: TRBJ1-1; DNA: TGTGCCAGCAGGAGGGACGGAGGGGACACTGAAGCTTTCTTT; CDR3: CASRRDGGDTEAFF
D: TRBD1; V: TRBV5-1; size: once; J: TRBJ1-2; DNA: TGCGCCAGCAGCTTGGACTGGACAGGGGCGACCTACTACACCTTC; CDR3: CASSLDWTGATYYTF
D: -; V: TRBV9; size: -; J: TRBJ2-1; DNA: TGTGCCAGCAGCGGATCCGGGGTAATCGCCTACAATGAGCAGTTCTTC; CDR3: CASSGSGVIAYNEQFF
D: TRBD1; V: TRBV5-6; size: -; J: TRBJ1-2; DNA: TGTGCCAGCAGTCAGACAGGGCCAAACTATGGCTACACCTTC; CDR3: CASSQTGPNYGYTF
D: -; V: TRBV10-3; size: -; J: TRBJ2-3; DNA: TGTGCCACCGAAGCCGAGCAAGAAAGCACAGATACGCAGTATTTT; CDR3: CATEAEQESTDTQYF
D: TRBD2; V: TRBV4-2; size: -; J: TRBJ2-1; DNA: TGTGCCAGCAGCCAAGGGGGAGCGGGGGGTGAGCAGTTCTTC; CDR3: CASSQGGAGGEQFF
D: -; V: TRBV7-6; size: -; J: TRBJ2-6; DNA: TGTGCCAGCAGCTTAGTAGACTCTGGGGCCAACGTCCTGACTTTC; CDR3: CASSLVDSGANVLTF
D: -; V: TRBV20-1; size: -; J: TRBJ1-2; DNA: TGCAGTGCTAGTAGGACAGACCGAGCTAACTATGGCTACACCTTC; CDR3: CSASRTDRANYGYTF
D: TRBD2; V: TRBV9; size: -; J: TRBJ2-2; DNA: TGTGCCAGCAGCGTCGTAGCGGGGGGGCCGGCCACCGGGGAGCTGTTTTTT; CDR3: CASSVVAGGPATGELFF
D: -; V: TRBV20-1; size: -; J: TRBJ2-7; DNA: TGCAGTGCTAGTGGACAGACCTACGAGCAGTACTTC; CDR3: CSASGQTYEQYF